This passage covers 24 T cell receptor beta chains from one sample sequenced in a study of metastatic and nonmetastatic thyroid tumors. TCRdb re-called clones from the PCR reads using MiXCR. The top ten hold roughly 3.2% of the sample, which has 34,000 or so clones, around 15% seen once. Not a single patient had been given any form of treatment at any point before undergoing thyroid surgery. The sample was blood. Source of these receptors: a female donor with papillary thyroid cancer or a benign thyroid nodule (not recorded which). Some clones in this sample may be carry-over from other donors' samples.

This clone was recorded at least ten times. This rearrangement joins TRBV12-3 or TRBV12-4 to TRBJ2-1, with TRBD2 matching over 9 bases. CDR3 size: 17 residues. Losses at the gene ends were 2 bases for V and 2 bases for J; bases not matched to a gene: 7. The CDR3 nucleotides are TGTGCCAGCAGTTTATGGGGGTCTAGCGGGGCCTACAATGAGCAGTTCTTC. Translating it yields CASSLWGSSGAYNEQFF.

V gene TRBV20-1 combines with J gene TRBJ2-1; D possibly corresponds to TRBD2 (5 bases). The V end lost 7 bases, the J end lost 0 bases, and 13 bases lay between the germline ends. This CDR3 region has 14 residues. In germline, CDR1 is DFQATT, CDR2 SNEGSKA (reference sequence). The CDR3 loop is CSDRIGSSYNEQFF. CDR3 DNA sequence: TGCAGTGATAGGATAGGGAGCTCCTACAATGAGCAGTTCTTC.

This clone has a count of ten or more. This chain uses TRBV6-1 with TRBJ1-1; unclear D gene. CDR3 size: 13 residues. The V gene lost 3 bases and the J gene lost 0 bases, with 5 bases spanning the gap. In germline, CDR1 is MNHNS, CDR2 SASEGT. CDR3 sequence (DNA): TGTGCCAGCAGTGAGAGAATGAACACTGAAGCTTTCTTT. Its protein is CASSERMNTEAFF.

This clone was detected many times. The J gene is TRBJ2-1, the V gene TRBV4-2; 10 positions match TRBD2. Per germline, CDR1 LGHNA and CDR2 YNFKEQ. Trimming at V came to 3 bases and at J to 7 bases, leaving 18 bases not matched to a gene. This CDR3 region has 19 residues. This CDR3 is CASSHRTSGPPTSRNEQFF. CDR3 bases: TGTGCCAGCAGCCATCGGACTAGCGGACCCCCTACAAGCAGGAATGAGCAGTTCTTC.

A word on this clone: Relative to the germline gene, one junction end is altered; a read error may explain this. J is TRBJ2-6 and V is TRBV20-1; 16 nucleotides agree with TRBD2. The CDR3 is 19 residues long. Germline CDR1 DFQATT, CDR2 SNEGSKA (reference sequence). The CDR3 DNA reads as TGCAGTTCTATTCTTCCGGGACTAGCGGGAGGGTCTGGGGCCAATGTCCTGACTTTC. It translates to CSSILPGLAGGSGANVLTF.

This clone came up many times. The J gene is TRBJ2-2, the V gene TRBV15; D is possibly TRBD1 or TRBD2 (5 bases each). CDR3 size: 14 residues. Trimming took 4 bases from V and 5 from J, leaving 11 bases between them. Germline CDR1 is LNHNV and CDR2 is YYDKDF (reference sequence). The CDR3 nucleotides are TGTGCCACCAGCACATCGAGGGGAACCGGGGAGCTGTTTTTT. Encoded protein: CATSTSRGTGELFF.

This clone has a handful of counts. This chain uses TRBV28 with TRBJ2-7, with D perhaps given as TRBD1 or TRBD2 (6 bases each). V was clipped by 7 bases and J by 6 bases, with 22 bases between them. Germline values: CDR1 MDHEN, CDR2 SYDVKM. This CDR3 contains 15 residues. CDR3 nucleotide sequence: TGTGCCAGCATTTCCCCGGACAGCGGGCAGGGCGAGCAGTACTTC. Its translation: CASISPDSGQGEQYF.

This clone was detected ten times or more. The chain couples TRBV28 to TRBJ1-1; no definite D call. Germline-derived CDR1 and CDR2 are MDHEN and SYDVKM. V lost 5 bases to trimming and J lost 1 base, with 11 bases between them. The CDR3 has 14 amino acids. This chain's CDR3 is CASSIRRKNTEAFF. The CDR3 nucleotides read TGTGCCAGCAGTATCAGACGAAAGAACACTGAAGCTTTCTTT.

This clone was counted many times. The chain employs TRBV7-8 and TRBJ1-2; possible D gene TRBD1, 5 bases. The CDR3 contains 14 residues. In germline, CDR1 is SGHVS, CDR2 FQNEAQ. Between the trimmed V and J ends, which lost 1 base and 3 bases, there was a span of 9 bases. The CDR3 protein is CASSLGMGDYGYTF. CDR3 DNA: TGTGCCAGCAGCTTAGGGATGGGGGACTATGGCTACACCTTC.

This clone has ten or more counts. The chain is built from TRBV6-1 and TRBJ1-3; 10 bases fit TRBD1. The CDR3 is made up of 14 amino acids. The V segment lost 10 bases and the J segment 2 bases; nucleotides outside the gene matches: 5. From germline, CDR1 is MNHNS and CDR2 SASEGT. CDR3 nucleotides: TGTGCCACGAAGACAGGGGGCACTGGAAACACCATATATTTT. The encoded protein is CATKTGGTGNTIYF.

This clone has a count of ten or more. The rearrangement joins TRBV10-3 to TRBJ1-2, with no clear D. The CDR3 is 15 amino acids. Germline V gene data show CDR1 as ENHRY and CDR2 as SYGVKD. Trimming removed 3 bases from V and 5 bases from J, with 16 bases in between. CDR3 bases: TGTGCCATCAGTGAAGTGTTGATGACGACATATGGCTACACCTTC. This codes for CAISEVLMTTYGYTF.

The table lists this clone with many counts. This chain joins TRBV14 and TRBJ2-3; 11 bases map to TRBD2. Germline assignment: CDR1 SGHDN and CDR2 FVKESK. The CDR3 consists of 17 residues. Trimming took 5 bases from V and 4 from J; bases not matched to a gene: 11. Here the CDR3 reads CASSYRSGTSGPDTQYF. The CDR3 DNA reads as TGTGCCAGCAGCTACCGGTCCGGGACTAGCGGACCAGATACGCAGTATTTT.

J is TRBJ2-2 and V is TRBV20-1; 8 nucleotides match TRBD2. The CDR3 sequence is 15 residues long. The germline V gene encodes CDR1 DFQATT and CDR2 SNEGSKA (reference sequence). The V segment lost 5 bases and the J segment 4 bases; nucleotides outside the gene matches: 9. This CDR3 is CSAPVLAVGTGELFF. DNA of the CDR3: TGCAGTGCTCCCGTACTAGCGGTAGGCACCGGGGAGCTGTTTTTT.

This clone was seen a handful of times. This sequence joins TRBV6-5 and TRBJ2-3, with D unresolved. V lost 6 bases and J 0 bases, leaving 19 bases between the germline ends. Germline CDR1 and CDR2: MNHEY and SVGAGI. The CDR3 loop spans 17 amino acids. This CDR3 is CASRAGMAPASTDTQYF. As DNA, the CDR3 is TGTGCCAGCAGGGCCGGTATGGCCCCCGCTAGCACAGATACGCAGTATTTT.

This clone has just a few counts. J is TRBJ2-5 and V is TRBV5-6, with D tentatively TRBD1 (6 bases). Trimming stripped 4 bases from V and 2 bases from J, with 18 bases between. Germline V gives CDR1 SGHDT, CDR2 YYEEEE. The CDR3 has 16 amino acids. The CDR3 protein is CASSPVWGPGQETQYF. The CDR3, as DNA: TGTGCCAGCAGCCCGGTATGGGGGCCGGGACAAGAGACCCAGTACTTC.

This clone has a count of ten or more. This chain joins TRBV18 and TRBJ1-5, with TRBD1 matching over 8 bases. V shed 3 bases, J shed 4 bases, and the junction held 8 bases outside the gene matches. Germline V gene sequence: CDR1 KGHSH, CDR2 LQKENI. The CDR3 runs to 16 residues. The DNA for the CDR3 is TGTGCCAGCTCACCGGCGAGGACAGGGCGGAATCAGCCCCAGCATTTT. Residues: CASSPARTGRNQPQHF.

A remark on this clone: At one of its ends the junction is not consistent with the germline gene, which may arise from a read error. The rearrangement links TRBV15 to TRBJ2-2, with D unresolved. The CDR3 sequence is 12 residues long. Germline-derived CDR1 and CDR2 are LNHNV and YYDKDF (reference sequence). The CDR3 is CATSRLTWELFF. The DNA for the CDR3 is TGTGCCACCAGTAGGCTCACCTGGGAGCTGTTTTTT.

The table lists this clone with many counts. The V and J genes are TRBV4-1 and TRBJ1-3; 7 bases map to TRBD1. The CDR3 has 13 residues. Germline CDR1 reads MGHRA; CDR2 reads YSYEKL. V lost 4 bases and J lost 7; bases outside the gene matches: 4. The CDR3 DNA reads TGCGCCAGCAGCCGGGACAGTGGGAACACCATATATTTT. Translating it yields CASSRDSGNTIYF.

This clone was seen repeatedly, ten times or more. This sequence joins TRBV5-8 and TRBJ2-1; the D gene is possibly TRBD2 (6 bases). This CDR3 has 13 residues. Germline loops: CDR1 SGHTS, CDR2 YDEGEE. The V gene lost 8 bases and the J gene lost 9 bases, with 18 bases spanning the gap. CDR3: CARLARGVSEQFF. The CDR3 coding sequence is TGTGCCAGGCTAGCGCGAGGTGTGAGTGAGCAGTTCTTC.

This clone was detected ten times or more. Different DNA sequences within this sample yield the same CDR3. Written as DNA, the CDR3 is TGTGCCAGCAGTTTTAAAGCACAGGGGGACCAAGAGACCCAGTACTTC. It is translated as CASSFKAQGDQETQYF. This chain uses TRBV27 with TRBJ2-5; the match to TRBD1 covers 8 bases. The CDR3 covers 16 residues. With 3 bases clipped from V and 0 bases from J, the junction kept 6 bases outside the gene matches. Germline V gene data show CDR1 as MNHEY and CDR2 as SMNVEV (reference sequence).

This clone came up many times. CDR3 nucleotide sequence: TGTGCCAGCAGTTTAGCGGTGTCAGAAGCTTTCTTT. This codes for CASSLAVSEAFF. J is TRBJ1-1 and V is TRBV12-3 or TRBV12-4; D call uncertain. CDR3 length equals 12 residues. The V gene lost 0 bases and the J gene lost 8 bases, with 7 bases spanning the gap.

This clone appeared many times. This chain connects TRBV28 to TRBJ1-1; possibly TRBD1 for D (5 bases). The CDR3 covers 13 residues. Germline CDR1 is MDHEN and CDR2 is SYDVKM. V lost 3 bases and J lost 7, with 12 bases in between. The CDR3 spells CASSLNGAREAFF. The CDR3 DNA sequence: TGTGCCAGCAGTTTGAATGGGGCTCGTGAAGCTTTCTTT.

This clone was seen repeatedly, ten times or more. The chain combines TRBV5-4 with TRBJ2-5; D tentatively fits TRBD1 or TRBD2 (7 bases each). Germline V gene sequence: CDR1 SGHNT, CDR2 YYREEE (reference sequence). The CDR3 consists of 18 residues. V was clipped by 3 bases and J by 4 bases, with 25 bases between them. CDR3 in DNA: TGTGCCAGCAGCTGGGAGGGGGCATACGCCGCAGGGGTAGAGACCCAGTACTTC. Residues: CASSWEGAYAAGVETQYF.

This clone was seen many times. This may be a read error, as it is one base from a much larger clone. The chain is built from TRBV11-2 and TRBJ2-3; D is unresolved. This CDR3 region has 18 residues. Looked up from germline, CDR1 is SGHAT and CDR2 is FQNNGV. The CDR3 DNA sequence: TGTGCCAGCAGCTCCTCCCTCGGGTTGACTCGTATCGCGGATACGCGGTATTTT. Its protein is CASSSSLGLTRIADTRYF. The full variable domain, its missing parts supplied by reference TRBV11-2 and TRBJ2-3, is EAGVAQSPRYKIIEKRQSVAFWCNPISGHATLYWYQQILGQGPKLLIQFQNNGVVDDSQLPKDRFSAERLKGVDSTLKIQPAKLEDSAVYLCASSSSLGLTRIADTRYFGPGTRLTVL.